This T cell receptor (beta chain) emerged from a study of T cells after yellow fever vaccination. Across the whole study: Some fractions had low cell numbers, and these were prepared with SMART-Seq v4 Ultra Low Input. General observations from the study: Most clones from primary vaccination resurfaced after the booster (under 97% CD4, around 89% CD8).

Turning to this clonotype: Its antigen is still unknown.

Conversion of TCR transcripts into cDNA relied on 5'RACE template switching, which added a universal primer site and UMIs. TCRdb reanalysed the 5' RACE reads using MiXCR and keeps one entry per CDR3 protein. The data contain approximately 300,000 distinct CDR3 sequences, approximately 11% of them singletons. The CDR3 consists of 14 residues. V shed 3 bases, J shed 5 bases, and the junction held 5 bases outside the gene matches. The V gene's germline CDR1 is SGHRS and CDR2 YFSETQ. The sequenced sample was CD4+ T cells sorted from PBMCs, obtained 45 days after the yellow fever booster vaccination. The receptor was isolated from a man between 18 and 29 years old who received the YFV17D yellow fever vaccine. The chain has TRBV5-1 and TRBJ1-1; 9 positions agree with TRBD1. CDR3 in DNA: TGCGCCAGCAGCTCTTGGACAGGGGATACTGAAGCTTTCTTT. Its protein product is CASSSWTGDTEAFF.